This T cell receptor (beta chain) was profiled in a study of blood T cell repertoires in COVID-19. About the research overall: Acute and convalescent COVID-19 specimens originated in the United States, Italy and Spain.

Germline CDR1 and CDR2: PRHDT and FYEKMQ (reference sequence). This CDR3 has 11 residues. V lost 2 bases, J lost 9 bases, and 5 bases lay in between. The protocol was immunoSEQ multiplex PCR, while the TCRdb copy is restricted to in-frame clones and leaves out a portion. This sample has some 120,000 clones, with approximately 80% found just once. The chain combines TRBV13 with TRBJ2-1; D unresolved. The sequence was obtained from a man between 65 and 80 years old with active or convalescent COVID-19. The specimen was peripheral blood. Written as DNA, the CDR3 is TGTGCCAGCAGCTTATTAATTGAGCAGTTCTTC. It is translated as CASSLLIEQFF.